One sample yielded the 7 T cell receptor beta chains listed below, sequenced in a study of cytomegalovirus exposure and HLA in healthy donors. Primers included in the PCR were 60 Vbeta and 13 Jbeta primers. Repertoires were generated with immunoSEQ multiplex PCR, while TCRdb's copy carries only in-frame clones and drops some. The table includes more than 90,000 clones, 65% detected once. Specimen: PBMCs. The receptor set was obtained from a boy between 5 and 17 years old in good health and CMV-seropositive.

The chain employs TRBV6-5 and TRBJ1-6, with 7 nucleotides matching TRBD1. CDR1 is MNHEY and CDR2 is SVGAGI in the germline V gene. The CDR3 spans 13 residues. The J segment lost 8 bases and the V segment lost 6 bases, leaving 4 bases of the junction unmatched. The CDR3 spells CASRRTGDSPLHF. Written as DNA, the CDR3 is TGTGCCAGCAGACGGACAGGAGATTCACCCCTCCACTTT.

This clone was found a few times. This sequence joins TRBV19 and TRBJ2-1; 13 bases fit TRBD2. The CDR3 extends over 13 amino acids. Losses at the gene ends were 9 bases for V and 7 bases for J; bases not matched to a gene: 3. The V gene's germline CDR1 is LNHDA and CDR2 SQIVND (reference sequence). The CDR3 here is CASGTSGVNEQFF. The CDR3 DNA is TGTGCCAGCGGGACTAGCGGGGTGAATGAGCAGTTCTTC.

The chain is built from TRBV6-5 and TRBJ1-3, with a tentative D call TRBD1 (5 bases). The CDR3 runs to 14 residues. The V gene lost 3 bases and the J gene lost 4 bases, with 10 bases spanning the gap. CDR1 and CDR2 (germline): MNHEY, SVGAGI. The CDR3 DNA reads TGTGCCAGCAGTTATCAGGGCCCGGGAAACACCATATATTTT. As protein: CASSYQGPGNTIYF.

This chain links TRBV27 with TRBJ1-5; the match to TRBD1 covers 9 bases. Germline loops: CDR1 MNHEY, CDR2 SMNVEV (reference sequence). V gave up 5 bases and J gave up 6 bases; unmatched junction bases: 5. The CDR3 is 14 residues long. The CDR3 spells CASSRQGGSQPQHF. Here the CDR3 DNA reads TGTGCCAGCAGTCGACAGGGGGGAAGTCAGCCCCAGCATTTT.

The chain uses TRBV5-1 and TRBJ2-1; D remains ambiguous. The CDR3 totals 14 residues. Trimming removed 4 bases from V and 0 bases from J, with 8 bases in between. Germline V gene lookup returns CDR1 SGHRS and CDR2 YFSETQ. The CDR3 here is CASSETGSYNEQFF. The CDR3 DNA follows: TGCGCCAGCAGCGAAACCGGCTCCTACAATGAGCAGTTCTTC.

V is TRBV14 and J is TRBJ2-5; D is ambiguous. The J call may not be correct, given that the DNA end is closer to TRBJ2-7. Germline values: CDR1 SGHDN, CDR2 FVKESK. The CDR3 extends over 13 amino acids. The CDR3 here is CASSQDQFYEQYF. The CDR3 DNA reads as TGTGCCAGCAGCCAAGACCAATTCTACGAGCAGTACTTC.

CDR3 nucleotides: TGTGCCAGTGACACCTCCAACCAGCCCCAGCATTTT. Its protein is CASDTSNQPQHF. The chain links TRBV19 to TRBJ1-5; D gene uncertain. The V end lost 8 bases, the J end lost 7 bases, and 12 bases lay between the germline ends. Looked up from germline, CDR1 is LNHDA and CDR2 is SQIVND (reference sequence). This CDR3 has 12 amino acids.